This T cell receptor (beta chain) was identified in a study of blood T cell repertoires in COVID-19. Sequencing used immunoSEQ multiplex PCR; TCRdb keeps in-frame clones, though not all of them. The table records over 150,000 clones, around 85% of them present only once. CDR1 and CDR2 from the germline V gene are SGHTA and FQGNSA. This CDR3 region has 16 residues. This receptor was obtained from a man aged 55 to 69 with COVID-19, enrolled during active disease. The chain uses TRBV7-2 and TRBJ2-5, with TRBD2 matching over 14 bases. The tail of the sequence fits TRBJ2-7 better, so the J call may be wrong. The material sequenced was peripheral blood. CDR3 residues: CASSAGLAGGIYEQYF. In nucleotides, the CDR3 is TGTGCCAGCAGCGCCGGACTAGCGGGAGGAATTTACGAGCAGTACTTC.